This paragraph covers one T cell receptor (beta chain) sequence. What antigen it recognizes has not been identified. Per-nucleotide qualities are absent, and no much larger clonotype sits a single base away. Patients with a history of autoimmune disease or receiving systemic immunosuppression were excluded from the trial. Peripheral blood for TCR sequencing was drawn from every dose cohort at baseline, at cycle 4 day 1 and at cycle 7 day 1. The samples were drawn from a first-in-human, open-label, multicenter phase I dose-escalation trial of ivuxolimab. Adults with locally advanced or metastatic melanoma, renal cell carcinoma, hepatocellular carcinoma or head and neck squamous cell carcinoma were enrolled in the trial. Before TCR sequencing, CD4+ T cells and CD8+ T cells were sorted from peripheral blood as separate populations. This sample was included in a study of OX40 agonist ivuxolimab in advanced cancers. For the study in its entirety: Ivuxolimab, which targeted the costimulatory receptor OX40 (CD134), was an agonistic, fully human IgG2 monoclonal antibody. Peripheral TCRbeta sequencing aimed to test whether ivuxolimab altered TCR sequence diversity and caused clonal T-cell expansion. Prior anti-PD-1, anti-PD-L1 or anti-CTLA-4 therapy was permitted, and approximately 42% of dose-escalation patients had received checkpoint inhibitors. The dose-escalation cohort was almost 85% male with a mean age of about 58 years, ranging from roughly 20 to 85. Partial responses occurred in three dose-escalation patients: two with cutaneous melanoma and one with hepatocellular carcinoma. Intravenous ivuxolimab was administered to patients every 2 weeks at six dose levels: 0.01, 0.1, 0.3, 1.5, 3 and 10 mg/kg. The paper covers the monotherapy dose-escalation part of the phase I ivuxolimab trial, which included N ≈ 57 patients. Of the approximately 54 dose-escalation patients, hepatocellular carcinoma was present in 19, melanoma in some 15, renal cell carcinoma in 9 and head and neck cancer in 9. Broader findings and caveats from the paper: Low levels of normalized T-cell clonal expansion were also seen in some patients who did not respond. The antigen specificity of the clonally expanded peripheral T cells was not determined. After ivuxolimab, CD8+ T cells had more expanded clones than CD4+ T cells on average. In the 0.1-3.0 mg/kg groups, partial responders had among the lowest normalized peripheral clonal expansion, particularly in CD8+ T cells. At doses of 0.1 to 3.0 mg/kg, clonal expansion of both CD4+ and CD8+ T cells in blood was seen between baseline and week 6.

For sequencing of the TCRbeta CDR3 region, genomic DNA was extracted from the sorted cells. TCRbeta CDR3 regions were sequenced using the immunoSEQ Assay. Held by TCRdb, this immuneACCESS table contains in-frame sequences only and omits some clones. Under half of the omission traces to an unresolved V gene where checked; the cause of the rest is unknown. The sample yields approximately 99,000 clones; roughly 90% were counted once. The ten largest clones represent roughly 5% of the sample. V gives up 3 bases and J gives up 5 bases, and the segment between their germline ends measures 5 bases. Including cysteine and phenylalanine, the CDR3 has 12 amino acids. Only CDR3 DNA is held: 36 bases, read in frame from base 1. CDR1 SGHNT and CDR2 YENEEA were looked up in the germline V gene.

The sequence is built from TRBV11-3 and TRBJ2-1; the D segment cannot be called with confidence. The sequence came from an adult with an advanced solid tumor such as melanoma, head and neck, liver or kidney cancer. The source material was CD4+ or CD8+ T cells sorted from blood, sampled in a trial of the OX40 agonist ivuxolimab. The DNA sequence is given as TGTGCCAGCAGCTTGCCGGACAATGAGCAGTTCTTC. This encodes CASSLPDNEQFF.